The clone carrying this T cell receptor beta chain was seen once. Some clones are missing from TCRdb's copy, which holds only in-frame ones; the method was immunoSEQ multiplex PCR. The table shows about 680,000 clones, with about 89% occurring only once. The entry originates in a study of Ad26.COV2.S vaccination and SARS-CoV-2 variants. Treatment defined: roughly 20 received Ad26.COV2.S at low or high dose, single or two shots; about 5 received placebo; per-sample allocation not given. The samples date from day 63 after the first vaccine or placebo injection. With V trimmed by 5 bases and J by 4 bases, 12 bases remained unmatched. The CDR3 length is 17 residues. Germline V CDR1 and CDR2: SGHTA, FQGNSA.

This TCR derives from a person between 18 and 60 years old who received the Ad26.COV2.S COVID-19 vaccine or a placebo. The genes are TRBV7-2 and TRBJ1-3; 9 positions match TRBD1. The sequencing used peripheral blood, collected in a trial of Ad26.COV2.S vaccine versus placebo. In nucleotides, the CDR3 is TGTGCCAGCAGCGTTCTTCTTGGGACAGGGCCCGGAAACACCATATATTTT. Encoded protein: CASSVLLGTGPGNTIYF.